This entry concerns a single T cell receptor beta chain. There is no known antigen for this receptor. No much larger clonotype is one base removed from it; base qualities were not supplied. The entry originates in a study of beta chain features in type 1 diabetes (dated by TCRdb to the late 2010s). General notes on the study: Mean age, gender distribution, total cell number and subset yield were not different between patients and healthy donors. A total of over 90,000,000 sorted cells were examined across all samples, and a strong correlation was observed between cell number per subset and RNA yield. In the study, recently diagnosed type 1 diabetes patients and matched healthy donors were compared on the TCRB repertoires of their sorted circulating CD4+ T cell subsets. Regulatory and stem cell-like memory subsets were obtained from only 8 patients and roughly eight healthy donors, while naive and central memory subsets were obtained from all 30 or so donors. The investigation overall reported the following: Patients with type 1 diabetes made fewer insertions and deleted more nucleotides at VDJ recombination sites, implying thymic rearrangement abnormalities. Naive, central memory and regulatory TCRB repertoires appeared to be more alike among patients than among healthy donors. Shorter templates might be favored by PCR, yet because patient and control samples were amplified and corrected together, any such skew would affect both groups equally. HLA sub-analyses involved small numbers of individuals, so any influence of HLA type on TCRB rearrangement remained unresolved. A moderate but significant shortening of TCRB CDR3 length was observed in type 1 diabetes patients in all four CD4+ subsets. Because cDNA was sequenced instead of genomic DNA, highly expressing activated cells could be over-represented, though the groups showed no difference in activation or CD3 levels.

The entire amount of isolated RNA was reverse transcribed using the High Capacity cDNA Reverse Transcription Kit, so the sequenced TCRB transcripts were expressed ones. Deep immunoSEQ sequencing was applied to naive, central memory and regulatory T cell samples, giving an average of roughly 3.5 million total reads per sample. Sorted cells were lysed in RLT buffer, and RNA was extracted using DNase-treated RNeasy Micro or Mini kits according to cell number. Each cell subset was processed separately to prevent cross-contamination, with patient and healthy donor samples processed together. Using the immunoSEQ multiplex PCR, TCRB sequences were amplified from cDNA into 87-bp fragments spanning the CDR3 region. Sequencing of the amplicons was done on the Illumina HiSeq platform. Per the authors' processing: PCR bias was corrected computationally using synthetic template baselines, and reads within Hamming distance 2 were collapsed, with unmergeable singletons discarded. Reads were aligned against IMGT to assign V, D and J genes, CDR3 length and insertions or deletions at six rearrangement sites. Within each subset, clonotype counts were normalized to the number of sorted cells before true diversity and Gini coefficients were calculated with the tcR R package. Repertoire sharing was quantified using the overlap coefficient calculated on TCRB nucleotide sequences. TCRdb holds this immuneACCESS table with in-frame rearrangements only. Some clones are missing; in checked studies, unresolved V genes explain under half, and the rest has no known cause. D and trimming were read from the DNA, whereas the V and J calls and clone size are those reported in that table. In this sample the table shows around 40,000 clones, 64% of which occur a single time. The top ten constitute roughly 2% of the sample.

Each donor gave one peripheral blood draw, averaging approximately 120 mL, which was collected into heparinised tubes. A BD FACSAria II was used to sort naive, central memory, regulatory and stem cell-like memory CD4+ T cells with a panel that included CD45RO, CCR7, CD25, CD127, CD95 and CD27. A purity above 98% was achieved for all sorted populations. PBMCs were separated immediately by Lymphoprep density gradient centrifugation and were stained directly, without being cultured. So that batch effects would be minimized, each experiment stained and sorted samples in pairs, pairing one healthy donor with one patient. The CDR3 covers 13 residues, taking in both the cysteine and the phenylalanine. Left in the record is the CDR3 DNA by itself, 39 bases read in frame from the first base. As encoded in the germline V gene, CDR1 is MNHNS while CDR2 is SASEGT. V drops 3 bases and J drops 6 bases, leaving 8 bases in between.

This clonotype was obtained from a woman in her thirties in good health. The chain was built from TRBV6-1 and TRBJ1-4; TRBD1 might be the D gene, on 5 matching bases. The sample taken for sequencing was Tregs from blood. According to the study, the label for this sample's cell subset or site signals: regulatory CD4+ T cells. The nucleotide sequence reads TGTGCCAGCAGTGACAGGGAATATGAAAAACTGTTTTTT. The encoded protein is CASSDREYEKLFF.